This T cell receptor (beta chain) was sequenced during a study of cytomegalovirus exposure and HLA in healthy donors. Study-level information: A previous analysis identified approximately 120 million unique TCR beta sequences derived from around 200 million T cells. The Caucasian-associated ancestry cluster held around 81% of around 380 genotyped donors.

The PCR made use of 60 Vbeta and 13 Jbeta primers. TCRdb's copy holds only in-frame clones and misses some; the assay was immunoSEQ multiplex PCR. This table holds approximately 140,000 clones, roughly four fifths found once. Worth noting for this clone: The antigen is unknown.

The trim removed 3 bases at V and 9 bases at J, leaving 10 bases unmatched. This CDR3 comprises 16 residues. Germline CDR1 and CDR2: LNHDA and SQIVND (reference sequence). Points from the study as a whole: What TCR beta sequences reportedly achieved was accurate prediction of HLA-A and HLA-B alleles in most subjects. In a later analysis, across HLA loci, associated TCR counts were highest for DRB1, lowest for HLA-C.

The sequenced material came from PBMCs. This receptor was taken from a boy between 2 and 10 years old in good health and CMV-seronegative. This rearrangement joins TRBV19 to TRBJ2-3; TRBD1 aligns across 12 bases. The CDR3 region is CASSIIPGQGAGTQYF. The CDR3 nucleotides read TGTGCCAGTAGTATCATACCGGGACAGGGGGCCGGGACGCAGTATTTT. Together with reference TRBV19 and TRBJ2-3, the CDR3 gives the full variable domain: DGGITQSPKYLFRKEGQNVTLSCEQNLNHDAMYWYRQDPGQGLRLIYYSQIVNDFQKGDIAEGYSVSREKKESFPLTVTSAQKNPTAFYLCASSIIPGQGAGTQYFGPGTRLTVL.